Shown below are 20 T cell receptor beta chains from a single sample sequenced in a study of CD8 T cells in Susac syndrome. Random hexamers were used to reverse transcribe the RNA input (about 0.45 to 1 ug). TCRdb reprocessed the immunoSEQ multiplex PCR reads via MiXCR and lists one record per CDR3 protein. The table includes 150,000 to 250,000 distinct CDR3 sequences, more than 90% detected once. Source material: CD4+ T cells from PBMCs. These receptors were collected from a human donor with multiple sclerosis.

CDR3 in DNA: TGCAGTGCTCGGGCCAGTAGTGAGCAGTTCTTC. This sequence encodes CSARASSEQFF. This chain joins TRBV20-1 and TRBJ2-1, with D unresolved. The CDR3 runs 11 residues. V gave up 5 bases and J gave up 9 bases, with 11 bases separating them. CDR1 is DFQATT, CDR2 SNEGSKA, per germline (reference sequence).

The V and J genes are TRBV20-1 and TRBJ2-5; 14 positions agree with TRBD2. Per the germline V gene, CDR1 is DFQATT and CDR2 is SNEGSKA (reference sequence). The junction had 12 bases not matched to a gene; V was cut back by 1 base and J by 5 bases. This CDR3 region has 18 residues. The CDR3 DNA is TGCAGTGCTAGAGCGATCACCGGGACTAGCGGGAGCGGGGAGACCCAGTACTTC. It specifies CSARAITGTSGSGETQYF.

J is TRBJ2-7 and V is TRBV5-1, with TRBD1 matching 8 bases. Germline CDR1 and CDR2: SGHRS and YFSETQ. J gave up 3 bases and V 3 bases, and 2 bases lay outside the gene matches. CDR3 length: 13 amino acids. The CDR3 sequence: CASSSTGDYEQYF. CDR3 coding DNA: TGCGCCAGCAGCTCGACAGGGGACTACGAGCAGTACTTC.

The CDR3 spells CASSTTSRTQYF. The CDR3 DNA reads TGTGCCAGTAGTACAACCTCCCGGACGCAGTATTTT. J is TRBJ2-3 and V is TRBV19, with D uncertain. The V and J ends lost 4 bases and 9 bases respectively, with 11 bases between them. The CDR3 is 12 residues long. The germline V gene encodes CDR1 LNHDA and CDR2 SQIVND (reference sequence).

This clonotype has just one count. This chain connects TRBV23-1 to TRBJ2-7; D is unresolved. TRBV23-1 is an open reading frame, and its role is uncertain. The CDR3 spans 17 residues. V was clipped by 0 bases and J by 0 bases, with 15 bases between them. CDR3: CASSQSYRRRSSYEQYF. DNA of the CDR3: TGCGCCAGCAGTCAATCGTACCGGCGGCGGAGCTCCTACGAGCAGTACTTC.

The V call is TRBV20-1, the J call TRBJ2-3; TRBD2 aligns across 8 bases. The CDR3 spans 14 residues. After removal of 3 bases from V and 5 bases from J, the junction contained 7 bases not matched to a gene. The germline V gene has CDR1 DFQATT and CDR2 SNEGSKA (reference sequence). CDR3: CSASSGLAEDTQYF. CDR3 nucleotides: TGCAGTGCTAGTTCCGGACTAGCAGAAGATACGCAGTATTTT.

The chain employs TRBV11-2 and TRBJ2-7; a possible D gene is TRBD1 (5 bases). Germline V gene lookup returns CDR1 SGHAT and CDR2 FQNNGV. The V end lost 5 bases, the J end lost 3 bases, and 17 bases lay between the germline ends. The CDR3 covers 15 residues. The CDR3 DNA is TGTGCCAGCAGCCCCCTCTCCGGACAACTCTACGAGCAGTACTTC. It is translated as CASSPLSGQLYEQYF.

V usage is TRBV6-1 and J usage is TRBJ1-6; the D gene is possibly TRBD1 (5 bases). CDR3 size: 11 residues. V lost 6 bases and J 17 bases, leaving 14 bases between the germline ends. The germline V gene encodes CDR1 MNHNS and CDR2 SASEGT. CDR3 loop: CASSPGRGVHF. The DNA for the CDR3 is TGTGCCAGCAGCCCCGGGAGGGGTGTCCACTTT.

The genes are TRBV24-1 and TRBJ1-2, with 8 bases matching TRBD1. The CDR3 is 14 amino acids. Germline lookup yields CDR1 KGHDR and CDR2 SFDVKD. V dropped 3 bases and J dropped 6; count of bases not matched to a gene: 5. The CDR3 bases are TGTGCCACCAGTGATGGACAGGGTTTCGATGGCTACACCTTC. Its protein product is CATSDGQGFDGYTF.

This sequence joins TRBV30 and TRBJ1-6; 9 bases are shared with TRBD1. CDR3 size: 13 residues. After removal of 2 bases from V and 13 bases from J, the junction contained 6 bases not matched to a gene. The germline gives CDR1 GTSNPN, CDR2 SVGIG (reference sequence). CDR3 sequence: CAWSLGQGIPLHF. The CDR3 DNA reads TGTGCCTGGAGTCTAGGACAGGGGATTCCCCTCCACTTT.

This rearrangement joins TRBV5-6 to TRBJ1-1; possible D gene TRBD1, 5 bases. In germline, CDR1 is SGHDT, CDR2 YYEEEE. This CDR3 has 13 amino acids. V shed 4 bases and J shed 6 bases, with 13 bases lying between them. The CDR3 region is CASSVAGRAEAFF. The CDR3 DNA reads as TGTGCCAGCAGCGTAGCAGGGAGGGCTGAAGCTTTCTTT.

This clonotype was counted a single time. The chain is built from TRBV7-8 and TRBJ2-7; weak D call: TRBD1 (6 bases). Trimming took off 5 bases at V and 2 bases at J, with 13 bases between the two ends. CDR3 length equals 14 residues. Per the germline V gene, CDR1 is SGHVS and CDR2 is FQNEAQ. The CDR3 protein is CASSVTGSAYEQYF. For the CDR3, the DNA is TGTGCCAGCAGCGTTACAGGGAGTGCCTACGAGCAGTACTTC.

The V call is TRBV20-1, the J call TRBJ1-2, with 8 bases identical to TRBD1. CDR1 is DFQATT, CDR2 SNEGSKA, per germline (reference sequence). V lost 3 bases and J lost 7; bases outside the gene matches: 7. The length of the CDR3 is 13 residues. The DNA of the CDR3 is TGCAGTGCTAGCGACCAGGGGGCGCTTGGCTACACCTTC. It codes for CSASDQGALGYTF.

V gene TRBV6-1 combines with J gene TRBJ2-1; unclear D gene. The CDR3 loop spans 13 amino acids. V lost 7 bases and J 8 bases, leaving 15 bases between the germline ends. Germline-derived CDR1 and CDR2 are MNHNS and SASEGT. The DNA for the CDR3 is TGTGCCAGCACCATCCCGACCTTCGATGAGCAGTTCTTC. This gives the protein CASTIPTFDEQFF.

CDR3 DNA sequence: TGTGCCAGCAGTCATAATGCTGGGGATGAGCAGTTCTTC. Protein product: CASSHNAGDEQFF. The V and J genes are TRBV12-3 or TRBV12-4 and TRBJ2-1; no reliable D call. The length of the CDR3 is 13 residues. V lost 5 bases, J lost 8 bases, and 13 bases lay in between.

V gene TRBV30 combines with J gene TRBJ1-1; TRBD1 might be the D (5 bases). The CDR3 has 13 residues. Trimming stripped 3 bases from V and 2 bases from J, with 10 bases between. From germline, CDR1 is GTSNPN and CDR2 SVGIG (reference sequence). CDR3 bases: TGTGCCTGGAGGTCCGGGGGAAACACTGAAGCTTTCTTT. It codes for CAWRSGGNTEAFF.

This clonotype turned up a few times. J is TRBJ2-3 and V is TRBV5-6; possible D gene TRBD1, 5 bases. Trimming left V 1 base short and J 7 bases short, with 7 bases between. Germline-derived CDR1 and CDR2 are SGHDT and YYEEEE. The CDR3 is 12 amino acids. CDR3 amino acids: CASSLPGYTQYF. The CDR3 nucleotides are TGTGCCAGCAGCTTGCCAGGGTATACGCAGTATTTT. The complete variable domain, with remaining parts taken from reference TRBV5-6 and TRBJ2-3, reads DAGVTQSPTHLIKTRGQQVTLRCSPKSGHDTVSWYQQALGQGPQFIFQYYEEEERQRGNFPDRFSGHQFPNYSSELNVNALLLGDSALYLCASSLPGYTQYFGPGTRLTVL.

The V and J genes are TRBV27 and TRBJ2-3; the D gene is possibly TRBD1 (6 bases). V lost 5 bases, J lost 7 bases, and 13 bases lay in between. This CDR3 is built from 13 residues. Germline CDR1 MNHEY, CDR2 SMNVEV (reference sequence). The CDR3 DNA follows: TGTGCCAGCAGTAAGGCAGGGGCTAATACGCAGTATTTT. As protein: CASSKAGANTQYF.

This chain connects TRBV13 to TRBJ2-7, with unresolved D. In germline, CDR1 is PRHDT, CDR2 FYEKMQ (reference sequence). The CDR3 is 13 residues long. V was trimmed by 5 bases and J by 7 bases, leaving 15 bases between them. The CDR3 DNA follows: TGTGCCAGCAGCCGAGATGGTGCCCGGGAGCAGTACTTC. This codes for CASSRDGAREQYF. Full variable domain (remainder filled in from reference TRBV13 and TRBJ2-7): AAGVIQSPRHLIKEKRETATLKCYPIPRHDTVYWYQQGPGQDPQFLISFYEKMQSDKGSIPDRFSAQQFSDYHSELNMSSLELGDSALYFCASSRDGAREQYFGPGTRLTVT.

The rearrangement joins TRBV29-1 to TRBJ2-7; D gene unclear. Germline lookup yields CDR1 SQVTM and CDR2 ANQGSEA. V lost 8 bases to trimming and J lost 2 bases, with 16 bases between them. The CDR3 consists of 13 residues. CDR3 sequence (DNA): TGCAGCATCCTCTCCTTACCCACCTACGAGCAGTACTTC. This translates into CSILSLPTYEQYF.